This T cell receptor beta chain came from a study of radiation and T cells in renal cell carcinoma (dated by TCRdb to 2020 to 2021). Notes on the research overall: In total, 50 or so samples, comprising approximately 26 tumors and around 27 peripheral blood samples, were subjected to TCR beta sequencing. Across all 50 or so samples, several million unique CDR3 nucleotide sequences encoding 2,658,974 unique CDR3 amino acid sequences were identified. The investigation overall reported the following: Compared with controls, irradiated tumors had higher TCR clonality, as the top 100 clonotypes made up an average of approximately 50% of the repertoire, versus roughly 40% in nephrectomy-only tumors. With a single-armed trial design, the study had no way to address how radiation dose or scheduling affects the TCR repertoire. Because only small tumor regions of about 0.94 g were available, the study did not capture intratumoral heterogeneity. Compared with control tumors, irradiated tumors had a greater number of dominant CDR3 motifs, and these motifs made up a bigger portion of the repertoire. No pretreatment tumor biopsies were available, so the baseline intratumoral presence of clonotypes could not be determined. An increase in top tumor clonotypes in blood was observed from baseline to 2 weeks post-radiation, followed by contraction by 4 weeks, which was taken to suggest transient expansion of tumor-resident clones.

Per the publication, the time point label means: tumor resected at nephrectomy. Reading the label with the study, this specimen's treatment or condition is: 15 Gy SBRT to primary tumor, nephrectomy 4 weeks later. The samples were drawn from a clinical trial, where primary renal cell carcinomas were treated with 15 Gy of stereotactic body radiation therapy and then removed by nephrectomy 4 weeks afterward. All patients had renal cell carcinoma with clear cell pathology. Tumors were dissociated mechanically, digested with collagenase/hyaluronidase at 37 degrees C, processed in gentleMACS C tubes, and stored in liquid nitrogen. Genomic DNA for TCR sequencing was prepared using the QIAamp DNA Blood Mini Kit (Qiagen). The analyses included only samples that passed all quality control checks. TCR beta libraries were generated from genomic DNA with the immunoSEQ kit, following the manufacturer's recommendations. For library preparation, a first multiplex PCR was performed with proprietary primers, followed by a second PCR in which unique barcodes were added, and bead cleanups were performed after each round. Each sample batch included a kit-provided positive control reaction and a negative control reaction. The final libraries were assessed on an Agilent 4200 TapeStation D1000 ScreenTape, pooled by volume, and quantified by qPCR. Sequencing ran on an Illumina NextSeq500 with a MidOutput 150-cycle cartridge, using 156 Read1 and 15 Index1 cycles with kit custom primers. The pooled library was loaded at 0.95 to 1 pM, with an approximately 20% PhiX control spiked in. The authors processed their data as follows. Vendor-processed data were analyzed in R, with a clonotype defined as all T cells sharing the same CDR3 nucleotide sequence. For clone abundance analyses, frequencies were normalized to the 10,000 most abundant clones per sample. Public T cell clones, averaging fewer than five per sample, were removed before analysis. The dominant motif analysis was done with ImmunoMap using the PAM10 matrix, a gap penalty of 30, and a homology threshold of 0.3, and motifs with a cumulative frequency of at least 0.01 were considered dominant. Tumor-enriched and baseline blood-enriched clonotypes were defined by at least a 32-fold difference in abundance between compartments. Tumor-blood repertoire similarity was measured with the Baroni-Urbani and Buser coefficient, and group comparisons used two-tailed Wilcoxon tests in R. The clones in this table, taken by TCRdb from immuneACCESS, are in-frame only. Not every clone is retained; where verified, under half of the shortfall comes from an unresolved V gene, and the cause of the rest is unknown. Clonal size and the V and J genes are those of that table, whereas D and trimming came from the DNA. For this sample there are about 20,000 clones; more than 45% appear just once. Jointly, the top ten make up 16% of the sample.

As to this clone: It lacks a known antigen. Per-nucleotide qualities are absent, and no much larger clonotype sits a single base away.

Sequences SGHVS (CDR1) and FQNEAQ (CDR2) are obtained from the germline V gene. The trim is 3 bases for V and 0 bases for J, with a gap of 17 bases between the germline ends. Spanning cysteine to phenylalanine, the CDR3 consists of 17 amino acids. Only CDR3 DNA remains: 51 bases, in frame from the first base. The sequence joins TRBV7-8 to TRBJ1-1; the D gene is perhaps TRBD1, from 5 matching bases. The origin of this receptor is a woman aged 45-65 years with renal cell carcinoma. The sample was tumor tissue, taken from a patient whose treatment included radiotherapy and nephrectomy. The CDR3 protein sequence reads: CASSFLLGEPMNTEAFF. The nucleotides read TGTGCCAGCAGCTTTCTGTTAGGGGAGCCCATGAACACTGAAGCTTTCTTT.